These 15 T cell receptor beta chains were sequenced from one sample in a study of PD-1 blockade in classical Hodgkin lymphoma. Sequencing was performed with immunoSEQ multiplex PCR; in TCRdb, only in-frame clones are kept and a portion is missing. The repertoire consists of 100,000 to 120,000 clones, with around nine tenths occurring once and the leading ten covering around 20%. Stated time point: cycle 4 day 1 (C4D1), after less than seven weeks of nivolumab. There was relapse after autologous stem cell transplantation in every patient, and there was variation in brentuximab vedotin exposure. Here the sequenced sample was peripheral blood mononuclear cells (PBMCs), taken before the fourth cycle of nivolumab. These receptors all come from a human donor with classical Hodgkin lymphoma.

The chain carries TRBV28 and TRBJ2-7, with D possibly called TRBD1 or TRBD2 (6 bases each). This CDR3 has 18 residues. With 1 base removed from V and 0 bases from J, the gap between germline ends came to 19 bases. Germline V gene sequence: CDR1 MDHEN, CDR2 SYDVKM. CDR3 coding DNA: TGTGCCAGCAGTTTATCGGCGGGATGGGCGGACAGCTCCTACGAGCAGTACTTC. Encoded protein: CASSLSAGWADSSYEQYF.

J is TRBJ2-1 and V is TRBV27; D may be TRBD1 or TRBD2 (6 bases each). The CDR3 runs to 19 residues. Trimming pared 6 bases from V and 2 bases from J, leaving 26 bases between. The V gene's germline CDR1 is MNHEY and CDR2 SMNVEV (reference sequence). This CDR3 is CASSPLGQRALMTYNEQFF. The CDR3 nucleotides are TGTGCCAGCAGCCCACTCGGACAGCGGGCCCTTATGACCTACAATGAGCAGTTCTTC.

The chain joins TRBV10-2 to TRBJ2-1; D gene uncertain. The CDR3 totals 13 residues. The V and J ends lost 4 bases and 5 bases respectively, with 9 bases between them. Germline V CDR1 and CDR2: WSHSY, SAAADI. CDR3 region: CASSVGSNNEQFF. CDR3 coding DNA: TGCGCCAGCAGTGTGGGCAGCAACAATGAGCAGTTCTTC.

The chain uses TRBV10-3 and TRBJ2-1, with 8 bases aligning to TRBD2. V lost 10 bases to trimming and J lost 8 bases; unmatched junction nucleotides: 13. The CDR3 is 14 residues long. The germline gives CDR1 ENHRY, CDR2 SYGVKD. CDR3 in amino acids: CATRSGRGLDEQFF. CDR3 sequence (DNA): TGTGCCACGAGGAGCGGGAGAGGGTTGGATGAGCAGTTCTTC.

This clone was counted only a few times. This CDR3 is CASSTASGTYNEQFF. The DNA of the CDR3 is TGTGCCAGCAGCACCGCTAGCGGTACCTACAATGAGCAGTTCTTC. The genes are TRBV7-4 and TRBJ2-1, with TRBD2 matching 7 bases. The CDR3 spans 15 residues. The germline CDR1 and CDR2 sequences are SGHVT and SQSDAQ. V trimming: 5 bases; J trimming: 2 bases; junction bases outside the gene matches: 6.

The J gene is TRBJ2-3, the V gene TRBV5-4; 13 bases fit TRBD2. There are 15 residues in the CDR3. With V trimmed by 1 base and J by 6 bases, 2 bases remained unmatched. Per the germline V gene, CDR1 is SGHNT and CDR2 is YYREEE (reference sequence). The CDR3 is CASSLTSGGADTQYF. CDR3 sequence (DNA): TGTGCCAGCAGCTTGACTAGCGGGGGGGCCGATACGCAGTATTTT.

The chain is built from TRBV4-2 and TRBJ2-3, with 8 nucleotides matching TRBD2. The CDR3 spans 17 residues. Germline V CDR1 and CDR2: LGHNA, YNFKEQ. J gave up 0 bases and V 3 bases, and 8 bases lay outside the gene matches. The CDR3 bases are TGTGCCAGCAGCCAGGTCGGGAGGGGCGGTAGCACAGATACGCAGTATTTT. Its protein is CASSQVGRGGSTDTQYF.

The chain recombines TRBV6-6 with TRBJ2-1; perhaps TRBD2 as D (6 bases). This CDR3 is 13 amino acids long. CDR1 is MNHNY, CDR2 SVGAGI, per germline (reference sequence). V was cut by 5 bases and J by 3 bases, with 8 bases left in between. CDR3 nucleotide sequence: TGTGCCAGCAGTGGGGGGAGCTACAATGAGCAGTTCTTC. Its protein product is CASSGGSYNEQFF.

This chain connects TRBV7-2 to TRBJ2-3; D possibly corresponds to TRBD2 (6 bases). Per germline, CDR1 SGHTA and CDR2 FQGNSA. The CDR3 has 14 amino acids. Trimming removed 4 bases from V and 5 bases from J, with 13 bases in between. The CDR3 reads CASSSRDSGDTQYF. The CDR3 region has the DNA TGTGCCAGCAGCTCCCGGGACTCAGGAGATACGCAGTATTTT.

The chain links TRBV30 to TRBJ1-1; the D gene is possibly TRBD1 (5 bases). V was cut by 2 bases and J by 3 bases, with 16 bases left in between. Germline V CDR1 and CDR2: GTSNPN, SVGIG (reference sequence). The CDR3 is 15 residues long. The CDR3 coding sequence is TGTGCCTGGAGTTCGCCTGGACCGGGGGACACTGAAGCTTTCTTT. As protein: CAWSSPGPGDTEAFF. The variable domain in full, with the rest retrieved from reference TRBV30 and TRBJ1-1, is SQTIHQWPATLVQPVGSPLSLECTVEGTSNPNLYWYRQAAGRGLQLLFYSVGIGQISSEVPQNLSASRPQDRQFILSSKKLLLSDSGFYLCAWSSPGPGDTEAFFGQGTRLTVV.

This chain joins TRBV2 and TRBJ2-7; 9 nucleotides match TRBD1. The J segment lost 7 bases and the V segment lost 6 bases, leaving 4 bases of the junction unmatched. Germline V gives CDR1 SNHLY, CDR2 FYNNEI. This CDR3 comprises 12 residues. CDR3 protein: CASSGTGREQYF. In DNA, the CDR3 is TGTGCCAGCAGCGGGACAGGGCGGGAGCAGTACTTC.

The rearrangement joins TRBV5-1 to TRBJ2-7; tentatively, D is TRBD1 (5 bases). V was cut by 1 base and J by 6 bases, with 17 bases left in between. Germline CDR1 SGHRS, CDR2 YFSETQ. The CDR3 sequence is 15 residues long. Written as DNA, the CDR3 is TGCGCCAGCAGCTTGACAGGAGCTCCTTCAGGCGAGCAGTACTTC. It specifies CASSLTGAPSGEQYF.

This clone appeared a few times. V is TRBV11-2 and J is TRBJ2-2; D gene ambiguous. From germline, CDR1 is SGHAT and CDR2 FQNNGV. The CDR3 covers 16 residues. V lost 2 bases to trimming and J lost 0 bases, with 10 bases between them. The CDR3 DNA is TGTGCCAGCAGCTTAACATCCTACTCGAACACCGGGGAGCTGTTTTTT. Translated, it gives CASSLTSYSNTGELFF.

The chain uses TRBV19 and TRBJ2-7; 11 bases map to TRBD2. The CDR3 is made up of 16 amino acids. Unmatched junction bases numbered 6, after V lost 4 bases and J lost 1 base. The germline CDR1 and CDR2 sequences are LNHDA and SQIVND (reference sequence). The CDR3 nucleotides read TGTGCCAGTAGTACCTCCGGGACTAGCGGATCCTACGAGCAGTACTTC. Translating it yields CASSTSGTSGSYEQYF.

The chain combines TRBV5-4 with TRBJ2-4; 10 bases map to TRBD2. After removal of 0 bases from V and 0 bases from J, the junction contained 0 bases not matched to a gene. Germline assignment: CDR1 SGHNT and CDR2 YYREEE (reference sequence). CDR3 length: 16 residues. The CDR3 here is CASSLGTSGAKNIQYF. The CDR3 DNA is TGTGCCAGCAGCTTGGGGACTAGCGGAGCCAAAAACATTCAGTACTTC. Full variable domain (outside the CDR3, taken from reference TRBV5-4 and TRBJ2-4): ETGVTQSPTHLIKTRGQQVTLRCSSQSGHNTVSWYQQALGQGPQFIFQYYREEENGRGNFPPRFSGLQFPNYSSELNVNALELDDSALYLCASSLGTSGAKNIQYFGAGTRLSVL.